These 32 T cell receptor beta chains were all obtained from the same sample, sequenced in a study of identical twins. Via MiXCR, TCRdb re-called the 5' RACE reads, giving one row per CDR3 protein. The table includes 1.5 million to 2 million distinct CDR3 sequences, roughly 35% detected once. Sequenced sample: cord blood. These receptors came from a newborn girl in good health.

This clonotype showed up many times. The rearrangement uses TRBV4-2 and TRBJ1-2, with TRBD1 as a possible D gene (6 bases). Between the trimmed V and J ends, which lost 4 bases and 3 bases, there was a span of 9 bases. The germline CDR1 and CDR2 sequences are LGHNA and YNFKEQ. The CDR3 totals 13 residues. The CDR3 nucleotides read TGTGCCAGCAGCCCCGGGACACACTATGGCTACACCTTC. Translating gives CASSPGTHYGYTF.

This sequence joins TRBV5-1 and TRBJ1-1; perhaps TRBD1 as D (5 bases). V was pared by 4 bases and J by 5 bases, with 18 bases between. Germline V gives CDR1 SGHRS, CDR2 YFSETQ. The CDR3 length is 15 residues. The CDR3 protein is CASSGNAGTRTEAFF. The DNA for the CDR3 is TGCGCCAGCAGCGGGAACGCCGGGACCCGTACTGAAGCTTTCTTT.

This clonotype occurred many times. V and J are TRBV6-4 and TRBJ2-1; no clear D gene. Germline V CDR1 and CDR2: MRHNA, SNTAGT. V shed 2 bases and J shed 2 bases, with 1 base lying between them. CDR3 length: 12 residues. Written as DNA, the CDR3 is TGTGCCAGCAGTGACGCCTACAATGAGCAGTTCTTC. Protein product: CASSDAYNEQFF.

This clonotype is a singleton in its sample. The chain employs TRBV4-1 and TRBJ1-1; 10 nucleotides agree with TRBD1. Trimming at V came to 3 bases and at J to 2 bases, leaving 3 bases not matched to a gene. Germline V gives CDR1 MGHRA, CDR2 YSYEKL. This CDR3 contains 15 residues. Here the CDR3 DNA reads TGCGCCAGCAGCCATGGGGACAGGGGAAACACTGAAGCTTTCTTT. Translation gives CASSHGDRGNTEAFF.

In its sample, this clonotype was seen a few times. The V gene is TRBV6-6, the J gene TRBJ2-3, with 10 nucleotides matching TRBD2. V shed 6 bases, J shed 2 bases, and the junction held 8 bases outside the gene matches. The germline CDR1 and CDR2 sequences are MNHNY and SVGAGI (reference sequence). The CDR3 is 16 amino acids. The CDR3 region is CASRLLAGDYTDTQYF. The CDR3 coding sequence is TGTGCCAGCAGACTTCTAGCGGGAGACTACACAGATACGCAGTATTTT.

The V call is TRBV20-1, the J call TRBJ2-7, with D possibly being TRBD2 (6 bases). Trimming removed 4 bases from V and 3 bases from J, with 16 bases in between. CDR1 and CDR2 from the germline V gene are DFQATT and SNEGSKA (reference sequence). This CDR3 is 14 amino acids long. CDR3 amino acids: CSANGGRWFYEQYF. CDR3 nucleotides: TGCAGTGCTAATGGTGGGAGGTGGTTCTACGAGCAGTACTTC.

V gene TRBV4-2 combines with J gene TRBJ1-5; no reliable D call. Trimming shortened V by 1 base and J by 2 bases, and 12 bases separated the two germline ends. Germline V CDR1 and CDR2: LGHNA, YNFKEQ. The CDR3 is 16 residues long. The CDR3 nucleotides read TGTGCCAGCAGCCAAGGGTATAGCTATGGCAATCAGCCCCAGCATTTT. Protein sequence: CASSQGYSYGNQPQHF.

The J gene is TRBJ1-3, the V gene TRBV6-5, with 7 bases that match TRBD1. Unmatched junction bases numbered 6, after V lost 3 bases and J lost 4 bases. The germline V gene has CDR1 MNHEY and CDR2 SVGAGI. This CDR3 is 15 amino acids long. For the CDR3, the DNA is TGTGCCAGCAGTTATGAGGGGGCAGGAGGAAACACCATATATTTT. Protein: CASSYEGAGGNTIYF.

This clonotype has only a few counts. The chain uses TRBV20-1 and TRBJ1-1, with TRBD1 matching 8 bases. Trimming removed 5 bases from V and 10 bases from J; junction bases left unmatched: 12. CDR3 size: 13 residues. CDR1 DFQATT and CDR2 SNEGSKA come from the germline V gene (reference sequence). The CDR3 protein is CSAPLGQGLGAFF. The DNA for the CDR3 is TGCAGTGCTCCACTAGGACAGGGTCTTGGAGCTTTCTTT.

This clonotype showed up just a few times. The chain joins TRBV28 to TRBJ2-7; tentative D call: TRBD1 (5 bases). This CDR3 contains 13 residues. CDR1 and CDR2 from the germline V gene are MDHEN and SYDVKM. Trimming removed 2 bases at V and 5 bases at J, with 10 bases between. The CDR3 sequence is CASSLTGEDEQYF. The CDR3 DNA follows: TGTGCCAGCAGTTTAACAGGCGAGGACGAGCAGTACTTC. Full variable domain (remainder filled in from reference TRBV28 and TRBJ2-7): DVKVTQSSRYLVKRTGEKVFLECVQDMDHENMFWYRQDPGLGLRLIYFSYDVKMKEKGDIPEGYSVSREKKERFSLILESASTNQTSMYLCASSLTGEDEQYFGPGTRLTVT.

The V gene is TRBV4-2, the J gene TRBJ1-2; perhaps TRBD1 as D (5 bases). The CDR3 sequence is 15 residues long. V was clipped by 3 bases and J by 0 bases, with 11 bases between them. Germline V gene data show CDR1 as LGHNA and CDR2 as YNFKEQ. In DNA form, the CDR3 reads TGTGCCAGCAGCCACCCAGGGCCCGCTAACTATGGCTACACCTTC. Residues: CASSHPGPANYGYTF.

The chain uses TRBV20-1 and TRBJ2-3, with TRBD2 identical over 7 bases. This CDR3 contains 14 residues. Germline V gene sequence: CDR1 DFQATT, CDR2 SNEGSKA (reference sequence). Trimming took 8 bases from V and 2 from J; bases not matched to a gene: 10. Here the CDR3 reads CSPKRGATTDTQYF. CDR3 sequence (DNA): TGCAGTCCAAAGCGGGGAGCTACCACAGATACGCAGTATTTT.

This CDR3 reads CSASGTGTSYNSPLHF. In nucleotides, the CDR3 is TGCAGTGCCTCCGGGACAGGGACCTCCTATAATTCACCCCTCCACTTT. V and J are TRBV20-1 and TRBJ1-6; TRBD1 matches at 9 bases. Germline V gene lookup returns CDR1 DFQATT and CDR2 SNEGSKA (reference sequence). V trimming: 6 bases; J trimming: 0 bases; junction bases outside the gene matches: 6. This CDR3 region has 16 residues.

This clonotype appeared many times. The V call is TRBV27, the J call TRBJ2-7; D call uncertain. Germline lookup yields CDR1 MNHEY and CDR2 SMNVEV (reference sequence). Trimming took off 1 base at V and 0 bases at J, with 16 bases between the two ends. This CDR3 has 17 amino acids. CDR3 DNA: TGTGCCAGCAGTTTATTCCCCCCGATCCTTAACTCCTACGAGCAGTACTTC. Translation: CASSLFPPILNSYEQYF.

V gene TRBV7-2 combines with J gene TRBJ2-3; 8 bases match TRBD2. Germline values: CDR1 SGHTA, CDR2 FQGNSA. Germline trimming cut 5 bases from V and 0 bases from J; bases unmatched to any gene: 10. This CDR3 is built from 17 residues. CDR3 in DNA: TGTGCCAGCAGCCTTAGCGGGGCGAGTACTAGCACAGATACGCAGTATTTT. Protein sequence: CASSLSGASTSTDTQYF.

The V call is TRBV6-5, the J call TRBJ2-3, with TRBD2 matching over 9 bases. The ends lost 4 bases at V and 7 bases at J; junction bases unmatched: 15. CDR1 MNHEY and CDR2 SVGAGI come from the germline V gene. The CDR3 runs to 17 residues. CDR3 in amino acids: CASSCSSSGDIRYTQYF. The DNA for the CDR3 is TGTGCCAGCAGTTGCTCGTCTAGCGGGGATATACGGTATACGCAGTATTTT.

This clonotype occurred many times. V gene TRBV6-6 combines with J gene TRBJ2-4; D is possibly TRBD2 (5 bases). The germline V gene encodes CDR1 MNHNY and CDR2 SVGAGI (reference sequence). V was cut by 5 bases and J by 5 bases, with 19 bases left in between. This CDR3 contains 16 residues. CDR3: CASSNPPTSPENIQYF. CDR3 DNA: TGTGCCAGCAGTAACCCCCCCACTAGTCCCGAAAACATTCAGTACTTC.

V is TRBV6-1 and J is TRBJ1-1; a weak D match, TRBD1 (5 bases). CDR1 and CDR2 from the germline V gene are MNHNS and SASEGT. Trimming took 7 bases from V and 6 from J, leaving 12 bases between them. The CDR3 extends over 12 amino acids. The CDR3 loop reads CASTWGGAEAFF. For the CDR3, the DNA is TGTGCCAGCACCTGGGGGGGGGCTGAAGCTTTCTTT.

The chain recombines TRBV6-2 or TRBV6-3 with TRBJ1-2, with a possible D match to TRBD1 (6 bases). V gave up 5 bases and J gave up 0 bases, with 10 bases separating them. The CDR3 has 14 amino acids. The germline CDR1 and CDR2 sequences are MNHEY and SVGEGT. The chain's CDR3 is CASSRDKTNYGYTF. The CDR3 coding sequence is TGTGCCAGCAGTCGGGACAAAACTAACTATGGCTACACCTTC.

V usage is TRBV2 and J usage is TRBJ1-1; a possible D gene is TRBD1 (5 bases). Germline values: CDR1 SNHLY, CDR2 FYNNEI. Trimming shortened V by 6 bases and J by 1 base, and 18 bases separated the two germline ends. This CDR3 contains 16 residues. CDR3 in amino acids: CASRPDGGGGNTEAFF. The CDR3 DNA follows: TGTGCCAGCAGGCCGGATGGAGGCGGGGGGAACACTGAAGCTTTCTTT.

This clonotype was picked up many times. The CDR3 sequence is CASSWGNEQFF. CDR3 nucleotide sequence: TGCGCCAGCAGCTGGGGGAATGAGCAGTTCTTC. J is TRBJ2-1 and V is TRBV5-1, with D perhaps being TRBD1 or TRBD2 (5 bases each). The germline V and J ends were trimmed by 3 bases and 7 bases, with 5 bases remaining between them. Germline loops: CDR1 SGHRS, CDR2 YFSETQ. This CDR3 spans 11 amino acids.

The chain employs TRBV7-9 and TRBJ2-7, with D possibly TRBD2 on 6 matching bases. This CDR3 comprises 17 residues. The germline CDR1 and CDR2 sequences are SEHNR and FQNEAQ (reference sequence). Trimming removed 5 bases from V and 1 base from J, with 21 bases in between. The CDR3 DNA reads TGTGCCAGCAGCCCCAAGGAGACGGGGAGGAATTCCTACGAGCAGTACTTC. It encodes CASSPKETGRNSYEQYF.

This rearrangement joins TRBV9 to TRBJ2-3, with 11 bases aligning to TRBD2. V was pared by 0 bases and J by 0 bases, with 12 bases of the junction left unmatched. CDR3 length equals 20 residues. Germline CDR1 is SGDLS and CDR2 is YYNGEE. The CDR3 coding sequence is TGTGCCAGCAGCGTAGCTACGTGTAGCGGGGGGGCCGCAAGCACAGATACGCAGTATTTT. Its translation is CASSVATCSGGAASTDTQYF.

This clonotype was seen at least ten times. The chain links TRBV12-3 or TRBV12-4 to TRBJ2-1, with a tentative D call TRBD2 (6 bases). V lost 6 bases and J 5 bases, leaving 14 bases between the germline ends. The CDR3 length is 14 residues. Here the CDR3 reads CASSPGGTNNEQFF. The DNA for the CDR3 is TGTGCCAGCAGCCCCGGGGGAACGAACAATGAGCAGTTCTTC.

This clonotype was seen more than once but under ten times. The CDR3 DNA sequence: TGTGCCAGCAGCTTATCGGGACAGAGACCCAAAGGGGCTGAGCAGTTCTTC. It specifies CASSLSGQRPKGAEQFF. The V gene is TRBV7-8, the J gene TRBJ2-1; 7 nucleotides agree with TRBD1. After removal of 2 bases from V and 9 bases from J, the junction contained 16 bases not matched to a gene. The CDR3 is 17 amino acids. CDR1 is SGHVS, CDR2 FQNEAQ, per germline. The full variable domain, its missing parts supplied by reference TRBV7-8 and TRBJ2-1, is GAGVSQSPRYKVAKRGQDVALRCDPISGHVSLFWYQQALGQGPEFLTYFQNEAQLDKSGLPSDRFFAERPEGSVSTLKIQRTQQEDSAVYLCASSLSGQRPKGAEQFFGPGTRLTVL.

This clonotype was seen many times. The CDR3: CATSDRMDTQYF. In DNA, the CDR3 is TGTGCCACCAGTGATCGCATGGATACGCAGTATTTT. This chain links TRBV24-1 with TRBJ2-3; no firm D call. CDR1 and CDR2 from the germline V gene are KGHDR and SFDVKD. V was clipped by 3 bases and J by 6 bases, with 6 bases between them. The CDR3 extends over 12 amino acids.

The CDR3 bases are TGTGCCAGCAGTTTGGGCCTACCTCCCTACGAGCAGTACTTC. Translation: CASSLGLPPYEQYF. V usage is TRBV7-2 and J usage is TRBJ2-7, with D hard to call. The V gene's germline CDR1 is SGHTA and CDR2 FQGNSA. The CDR3 totals 14 residues. V was trimmed by 6 bases and J by 2 bases, leaving 14 bases between them.

The chain combines TRBV29-1 with TRBJ2-1, with a possible D match to TRBD1 (5 bases). CDR3 length: 13 amino acids. Germline V lookup: CDR1 SQVTM, CDR2 ANQGSEA. Deletions cut 4 bases from V and 13 bases from J, with 20 bases between. CDR3 region: CSVVFRAKNIQFF. As DNA, the CDR3 is TGCAGCGTTGTGTTCAGGGCCAAAAACATTCAGTTCTTC.

The V and J genes are TRBV5-6 and TRBJ2-2; D is ambiguous. The CDR3 covers 12 residues. V was trimmed by 4 bases and J by 6 bases, leaving 7 bases between them. The germline V gene encodes CDR1 SGHDT and CDR2 YYEEEE. The CDR3 DNA reads as TGTGCCAGCAGCCCCTGGTCCGGGGAGCTGTTTTTT. This sequence encodes CASSPWSGELFF.

This rearrangement joins TRBV20-1 to TRBJ1-1, with a possible D match to TRBD1 (6 bases). The germline V gene has CDR1 DFQATT and CDR2 SNEGSKA (reference sequence). Trimming cost V 1 base and J 4 bases, with 13 bases left between them. The CDR3 consists of 14 residues. The CDR3 region is CSARVRGAVTEAFF. CDR3 coding DNA: TGCAGTGCTAGAGTTCGGGGGGCGGTCACTGAAGCTTTCTTT.

The CDR3 bases are TGTGCCAGCAGCTTAGGGACCGGGACTAGCGGTACCTCCTACAATGAGCAGTTCTTC. Translating gives CASSLGTGTSGTSYNEQFF. This sequence joins TRBV7-9 and TRBJ2-1; 11 bases match TRBD2. Trimming at V came to 1 base and at J to 0 bases, leaving 8 bases not matched to a gene. CDR3 size: 19 residues. Germline V gene data show CDR1 as SEHNR and CDR2 as FQNEAQ (reference sequence).

The V call is TRBV4-1, the J call TRBJ2-7; weak D call: TRBD2 (5 bases). CDR1 MGHRA and CDR2 YSYEKL come from the germline V gene. The CDR3 covers 14 residues. Between the trimmed V and J ends, which lost 2 bases and 2 bases, there was a span of 10 bases. In DNA form, the CDR3 reads TGCGCCAGCAGCCAACAAGTCGGGACCTACGAGCAGTACTTC. Its protein is CASSQQVGTYEQYF.